Each of the 23 T cell receptor beta chains below was sequenced from the same sample in a study of OX40 agonist ivuxolimab in advanced cancers. Assay: immunoSEQ multiplex PCR; the TCRdb copy retains only in-frame clones and omits some. The repertoire holds over 25,000 clones, around four fifths seen once, with less than 25% in the top ten. The material was CD4+ or CD8+ T cells sorted from blood, obtained in a trial of the OX40 agonist ivuxolimab. The receptor source for this set is an adult with an advanced solid tumor such as melanoma, head and neck, liver or kidney cancer.

V and J are TRBV5-5 and TRBJ2-1; D is unclear. Germline V gene lookup returns CDR1 SGHKS and CDR2 YYEKEE (reference sequence). The CDR3 has 11 residues. Trimming shortened V by 1 base and J by 9 bases, and 5 bases separated the two germline ends. The CDR3 nucleotides are TGTGCCAGCAGCTTGAGTGGTGAGCAGTTCTTC. Its protein product is CASSLSGEQFF.

The chain is built from TRBV6-5 and TRBJ1-2, with 11 bases fitting TRBD1. CDR3 length: 14 residues. The junction had 7 bases not matched to a gene; V was cut back by 10 bases and J by 3 bases. Germline V gene sequence: CDR1 MNHEY, CDR2 SVGAGI. The CDR3 loop reads CATAGQGAYYGYTF. In DNA form, the CDR3 reads TGTGCCACCGCCGGACAGGGGGCATACTATGGCTACACCTTC.

This clone was found once. V and J are TRBV28 and TRBJ2-1; D remains unclear. V was cut by 5 bases and J by 0 bases, with 14 bases left in between. The CDR3 has 16 residues. CDR1 and CDR2 (germline): MDHEN, SYDVKM. CDR3 loop: CASSGIGSSSYNEQFF. CDR3 bases: TGTGCCAGCAGTGGAATAGGCTCCAGCTCCTACAATGAGCAGTTCTTC.

The genes are TRBV5-1 and TRBJ2-7, with 8 bases matching TRBD1. This CDR3 spans 14 amino acids. V lost 4 bases, J lost 2 bases, and 5 bases stayed unmatched. Germline V gene sequence: CDR1 SGHRS, CDR2 YFSETQ. Here the CDR3 DNA reads TGCGCCAGCAGCGTTAGACAGGGGACCTACGAGCAGTACTTC. Amino acid sequence: CASSVRQGTYEQYF.

By its share, this clone is medium-sized. This sample also contains other DNA sequences that code for the same CDR3. The CDR3 sequence: CSVEGVNTEAFF. As DNA, the CDR3 is TGCAGCGTTGAGGGGGTGAACACTGAAGCTTTCTTT. The chain couples TRBV29-1 to TRBJ1-1; possible D gene TRBD1, 5 bases. Germline V gene sequence: CDR1 SQVTM, CDR2 ANQGSEA. The CDR3 has 12 residues. V was pared by 3 bases and J by 0 bases, with 5 bases between.

The genes are TRBV10-2 and TRBJ1-1, with no clear D. Per germline, CDR1 WSHSY and CDR2 SAAADI. The CDR3 is 12 amino acids. V was shortened by 7 bases and J by 3 bases, with 9 bases between the two germline ends. The CDR3 DNA reads TGCGCCAGCAAGGGTTTGGACACTGAAGCTTTCTTT. Amino acids: CASKGLDTEAFF.

This clone showed up just once. The chain has TRBV28 and TRBJ2-3; unclear D gene. The V gene lost 1 base and the J gene lost 0 bases, with 5 bases spanning the gap. The germline CDR1 and CDR2 sequences are MDHEN and SYDVKM. CDR3 length: 14 amino acids. CDR3: CASSLSSSTDTQYF. CDR3 nucleotides: TGTGCCAGCAGTTTATCATCTAGCACAGATACGCAGTATTTT.

J is TRBJ2-7 and V is TRBV13; TRBD2 matches 10 bases. Germline loops: CDR1 PRHDT, CDR2 FYEKMQ (reference sequence). The CDR3 loop spans 15 amino acids. With 6 bases clipped from V and 6 bases from J, the junction kept 11 bases outside the gene matches. CDR3 DNA: TGTGCCAGCAGTATTACCGGGACTAGCGAAGTCGAGCAGTACTTC. This translates into CASSITGTSEVEQYF. The whole variable domain, remainder taken from reference TRBV13 and TRBJ2-7, is AAGVIQSPRHLIKEKRETATLKCYPIPRHDTVYWYQQGPGQDPQFLISFYEKMQSDKGSIPDRFSAQQFSDYHSELNMSSLELGDSALYFCASSITGTSEVEQYFGPGTRLTVT.

The CDR3 reads CASSLEVYNEQFF. The DNA for the CDR3 is TGTGCCAGCAGCTTAGAGGTTTACAATGAGCAGTTCTTC. The chain recombines TRBV7-2 with TRBJ2-1, with D unclear. The V gene's germline CDR1 is SGHTA and CDR2 FQGNSA. This CDR3 region has 13 residues. Trimming took off 1 base at V and 4 bases at J, with 5 bases between the two ends.

This sequence joins TRBV7-2 and TRBJ2-7; 7 bases line up with TRBD1. The CDR3 covers 15 residues. The germline gives CDR1 SGHTA, CDR2 FQGNSA. The J segment lost 2 bases and the V segment lost 0 bases, leaving 4 bases of the junction unmatched. The CDR3 sequence is CASSLAWDSTYEQYF. Here the CDR3 DNA reads TGTGCCAGCAGCTTAGCCTGGGACAGCACCTACGAGCAGTACTTC.

The chain is built from TRBV18 and TRBJ2-5; 7 bases map to TRBD2. The CDR3 contains 17 residues. Germline V gives CDR1 KGHSH, CDR2 LQKENI. V dropped 4 bases and J dropped 5; count of bases not matched to a gene: 16. CDR3 DNA sequence: TGTGCCAGCTCACGCCGGCGGGAGAAGGCCTTCGGGGAGACCCAGTACTTC. As protein: CASSRRREKAFGETQYF.

The genes are TRBV15 and TRBJ2-7; D ambiguous. In germline, CDR1 is LNHNV, CDR2 YYDKDF (reference sequence). The CDR3 consists of 15 residues. V lost 0 bases and J lost 6, with 15 bases in between. The chain's CDR3 is CATSRDGAEAGEQYF. The CDR3 DNA reads TGTGCCACCAGCAGAGATGGCGCGGAAGCCGGCGAGCAGTACTTC.

V usage is TRBV5-1 and J usage is TRBJ1-1, with D possibly TRBD1 on 5 matching bases. The CDR3 consists of 14 residues. The germline CDR1 and CDR2 sequences are SGHRS and YFSETQ. Trimming removed 4 bases from V and 6 bases from J, with 16 bases in between. CDR3 nucleotide sequence: TGCGCCAGCAGCCCTACTCAGCTGGGGGCTGAAGCTTTCTTT. This codes for CASSPTQLGAEAFF.

This chain connects TRBV7-9 to TRBJ2-7; D not resolved. Trimming cost V 1 base and J 2 bases, with 3 bases left between them. This CDR3 spans 12 amino acids. Germline CDR1 and CDR2: SEHNR and FQNEAQ (reference sequence). The CDR3 DNA is TGTGCCAGCAGCTTAGGGGCCTACGAGCAGTACTTC. This sequence encodes CASSLGAYEQYF.

CDR3 sequence reads: CASSLVKSYEQYF. CDR3 DNA: TGCGCCAGCAGCTTGGTGAAGTCCTACGAGCAGTACTTC. V is TRBV5-1 and J is TRBJ2-7; D is ambiguous. V shed 0 bases and J shed 1 base, with 5 bases lying between them. Germline CDR1 SGHRS, CDR2 YFSETQ. The CDR3 sequence is 13 residues long.

This sequence joins TRBV27 and TRBJ2-5; a weak D match, TRBD1 (6 bases). TRBJ2-7 matches the DNA end more closely, so the J call is doubtful. The CDR3 consists of 13 residues. Per germline, CDR1 MNHEY and CDR2 SMNVEV (reference sequence). CDR3 protein: CASSTGNSYEQYF. CDR3 DNA sequence: TGTGCCAGCAGCACAGGGAACTCCTACGAGCAGTACTTC.

This clone has only one observation. This chain uses TRBV2 with TRBJ1-1, with 10 positions matching TRBD1. CDR1 and CDR2 from the germline V gene are SNHLY and FYNNEI. There are 15 residues in the CDR3. Trimming cost V 4 bases and J 3 bases; bases outside gene matches: 5. DNA of the CDR3: TGTGCCAGCAGTGTAGACAGGGGGCAGGACACTGAAGCTTTCTTT. Amino acids: CASSVDRGQDTEAFF.

This CDR3 reads CASSVGSYNEQFF. CDR3 coding DNA: TGTGCCAGCAGCGTAGGCTCCTACAATGAGCAGTTCTTC. This chain connects TRBV9 to TRBJ2-1; D remains unclear. Trimming took 0 bases from V and 0 from J, leaving 1 base between them. CDR3 length: 13 residues. Germline V lookup: CDR1 SGDLS, CDR2 YYNGEE.

The genes are TRBV28 and TRBJ2-7; D not resolved. Trimming removed 5 bases from V and 2 bases from J, with 10 bases in between. Germline V gene sequence: CDR1 MDHEN, CDR2 SYDVKM. The length of the CDR3 is 13 residues. CDR3 DNA sequence: TGTGCCAGCAGTCTGGACCAAACCTACGAGCAGTACTTC. Translation gives CASSLDQTYEQYF.

J is TRBJ2-7 and V is TRBV7-6; 10 nucleotides align to TRBD1. V was pared by 6 bases and J by 2 bases, with 10 bases of the junction left unmatched. The CDR3 covers 16 residues. The germline gives CDR1 SGHVS, CDR2 FNYEAQ. CDR3 coding DNA: TGTGCCAGCAGTTTACTCACCGGGACAGGGGCCTACGAGCAGTACTTC. Protein sequence: CASSLLTGTGAYEQYF.

The chain uses TRBV6-5 and TRBJ2-2, with D possibly matching TRBD2 (7 bases). V lost 2 bases and J lost 7, with 14 bases in between. In germline, CDR1 is MNHEY, CDR2 SVGAGI. CDR3 size: 15 residues. The DNA for the CDR3 is TGTGCCAGCAGTTACGCAAAGGGGGGGATCGGGGAGCTGTTTTTT. Translated, it gives CASSYAKGGIGELFF.

This clone was recorded a few times. The chain couples TRBV6-6 to TRBJ1-5; TRBD1 aligns across 7 bases. Germline V gives CDR1 MNHNY, CDR2 SVGAGI (reference sequence). The trim removed 6 bases at V and 5 bases at J, leaving 7 bases unmatched. This CDR3 has 14 amino acids. CDR3 in amino acids: CASRRTGSDQPQHF. The DNA of the CDR3 is TGTGCCAGCAGAAGGACAGGTTCTGATCAGCCCCAGCATTTT.

This clone was observed at least ten times. The V and J genes are TRBV29-1 and TRBJ2-2; possibly TRBD1 for D (5 bases). Trimming took 6 bases from V and 6 from J, leaving 8 bases between them. The germline V gene has CDR1 SQVTM and CDR2 ANQGSEA. CDR3 size: 11 residues. CDR3 sequence (DNA): TGCAGCGTCCCAGGGCCCGGGGAGCTGTTTTTT. Translating gives CSVPGPGELFF.